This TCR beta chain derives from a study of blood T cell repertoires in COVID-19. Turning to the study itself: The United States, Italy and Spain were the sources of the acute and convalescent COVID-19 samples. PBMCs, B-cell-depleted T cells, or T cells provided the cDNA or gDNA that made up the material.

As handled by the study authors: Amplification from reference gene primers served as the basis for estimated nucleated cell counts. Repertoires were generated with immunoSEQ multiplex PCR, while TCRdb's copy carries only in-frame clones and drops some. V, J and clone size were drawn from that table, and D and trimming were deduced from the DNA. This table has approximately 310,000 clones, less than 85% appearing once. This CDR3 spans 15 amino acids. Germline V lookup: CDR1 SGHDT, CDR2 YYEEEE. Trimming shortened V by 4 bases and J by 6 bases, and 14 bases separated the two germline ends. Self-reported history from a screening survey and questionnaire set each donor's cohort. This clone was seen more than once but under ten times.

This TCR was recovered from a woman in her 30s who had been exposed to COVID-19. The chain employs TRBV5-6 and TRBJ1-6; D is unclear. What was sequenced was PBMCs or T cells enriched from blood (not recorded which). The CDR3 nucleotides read TGTGCCAGCAGCCCCCCAGGTACCTTTAATTCACCCCTCCACTTT. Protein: CASSPPGTFNSPLHF. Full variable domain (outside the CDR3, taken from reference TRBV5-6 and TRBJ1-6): DAGVTQSPTHLIKTRGQQVTLRCSPKSGHDTVSWYQQALGQGPQFIFQYYEEEERQRGNFPDRFSGHQFPNYSSELNVNALLLGDSALYLCASSPPGTFNSPLHFGNGTRLTVT.